The clone carrying this TCR beta chain was detected only a few times. Its antigen is not known. The sample originates from a study of T cell repertoires in cytomegalovirus infection. Study as a whole: Selection of CMV epitopes for the study included recently identified HLA-C-restricted and well-studied HLA-B-restricted ones. In public TCR beta signatures, there were indications of both CMV infection and matching HLA type. Study results and caveats: HLA-C-restricted CMV-specific TCR beta clonotypes were dominant in the ex vivo response. CMV carriers having the relevant HLA were flagged by cumulative public TCR beta family frequency.

Germline lookup yields CDR1 LGHNA and CDR2 YSLEER. The CDR3 is 12 amino acids. The V gene lost 6 bases and the J gene lost 7 bases, with 10 bases spanning the gap. Using its own MiXCR run on the reads, TCRdb lists one record per CDR3 protein. The table has approximately 990,000 distinct CDR3 sequences, less than 35% seen once. This specimen consisted of cultured CD8+ T cells from PBMCs, obtained from culture after CMV antigen stimulation. The receptor was isolated from a human donor in good health (CMV status not recorded). Some clones in this sample may be carry-over from other donors' samples. The J gene is TRBJ2-1, the V gene TRBV4-3; D is perhaps TRBD2 (5 bases). The DNA of the CDR3 is TGCGCCAGCAGGTCCTGGAGGAATGAGCAGTTCTTC. Residues: CASRSWRNEQFF.